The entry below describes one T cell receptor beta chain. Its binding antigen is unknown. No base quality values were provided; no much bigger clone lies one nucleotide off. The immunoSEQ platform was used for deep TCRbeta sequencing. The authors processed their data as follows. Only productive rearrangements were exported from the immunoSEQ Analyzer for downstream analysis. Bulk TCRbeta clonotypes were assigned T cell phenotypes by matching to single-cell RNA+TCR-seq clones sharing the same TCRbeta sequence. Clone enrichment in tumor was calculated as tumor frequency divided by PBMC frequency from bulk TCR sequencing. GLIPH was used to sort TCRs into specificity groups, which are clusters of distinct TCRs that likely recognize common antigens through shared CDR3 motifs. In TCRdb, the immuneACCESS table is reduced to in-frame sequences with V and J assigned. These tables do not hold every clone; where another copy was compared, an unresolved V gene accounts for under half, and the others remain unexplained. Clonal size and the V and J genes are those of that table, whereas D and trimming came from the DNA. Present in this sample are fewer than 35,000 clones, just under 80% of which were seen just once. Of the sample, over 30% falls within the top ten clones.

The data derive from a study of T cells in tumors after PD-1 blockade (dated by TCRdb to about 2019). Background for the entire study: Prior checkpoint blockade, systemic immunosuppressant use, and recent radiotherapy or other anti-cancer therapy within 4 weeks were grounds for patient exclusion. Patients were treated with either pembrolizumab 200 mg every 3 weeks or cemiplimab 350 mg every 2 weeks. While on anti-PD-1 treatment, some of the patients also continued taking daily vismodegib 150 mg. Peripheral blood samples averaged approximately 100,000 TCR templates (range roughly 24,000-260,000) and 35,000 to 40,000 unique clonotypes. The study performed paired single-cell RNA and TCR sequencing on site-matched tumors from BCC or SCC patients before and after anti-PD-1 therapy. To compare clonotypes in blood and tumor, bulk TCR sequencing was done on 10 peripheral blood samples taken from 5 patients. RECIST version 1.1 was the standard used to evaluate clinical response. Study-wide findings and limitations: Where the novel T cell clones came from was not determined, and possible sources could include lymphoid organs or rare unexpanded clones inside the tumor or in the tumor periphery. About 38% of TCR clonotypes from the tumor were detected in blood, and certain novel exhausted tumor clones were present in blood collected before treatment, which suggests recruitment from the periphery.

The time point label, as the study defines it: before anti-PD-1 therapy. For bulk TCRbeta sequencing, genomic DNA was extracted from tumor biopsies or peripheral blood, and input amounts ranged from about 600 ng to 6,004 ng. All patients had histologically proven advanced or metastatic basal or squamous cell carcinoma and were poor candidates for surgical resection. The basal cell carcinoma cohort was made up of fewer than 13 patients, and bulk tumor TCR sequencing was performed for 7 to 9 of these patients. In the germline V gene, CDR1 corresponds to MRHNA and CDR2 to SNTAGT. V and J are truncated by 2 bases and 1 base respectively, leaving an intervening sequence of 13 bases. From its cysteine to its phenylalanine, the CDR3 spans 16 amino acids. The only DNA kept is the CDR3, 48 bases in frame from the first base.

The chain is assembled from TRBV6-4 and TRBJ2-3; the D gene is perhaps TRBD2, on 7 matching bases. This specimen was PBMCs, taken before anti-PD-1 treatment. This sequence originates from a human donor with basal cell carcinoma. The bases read TGTGCCAGCAGTGACGGGGGGGCACCGGGCACAGATACGCAGTATTTT. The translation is CASSDGGAPGTDTQYF.